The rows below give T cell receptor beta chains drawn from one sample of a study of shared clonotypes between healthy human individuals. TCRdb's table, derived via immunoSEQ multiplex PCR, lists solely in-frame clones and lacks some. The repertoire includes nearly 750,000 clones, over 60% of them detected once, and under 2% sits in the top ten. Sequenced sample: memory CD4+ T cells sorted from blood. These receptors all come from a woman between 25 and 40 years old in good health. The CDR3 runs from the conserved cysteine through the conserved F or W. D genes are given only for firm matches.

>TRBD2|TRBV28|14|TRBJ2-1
TGTGCCAGCAGCTGGACTAGCGGGAACAATGAGCAGTTCTTC
CASSWTSGNNEQFF
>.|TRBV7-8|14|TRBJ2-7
TGTGCCAGCAGCGAGAGCCCGGGGCCACACGAGCAGTACTTC
CASSESPGPHEQYF
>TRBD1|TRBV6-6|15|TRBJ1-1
TGTGCCAGCAGTCGGGCAGGGGGTATGAACACTGAAGCTTTCTTT
CASSRAGGMNTEAFF
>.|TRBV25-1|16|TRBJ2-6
TGTGCCAGCAGTACTCCAGGGGACTCTGGGGCCAACGTCCTGACTTTC
CASSTPGDSGANVLTF
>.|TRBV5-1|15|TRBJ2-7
TGCGCCAGCAGCAATTCAGGCGCCCTTGGGGGAGAGCAGTACTTC
CASSNSGALGGEQYF
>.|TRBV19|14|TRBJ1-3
TGTGCCAGTAGTATCTCGCCTGCTGGAAACACCATATATTTT
CASSISPAGNTIYF
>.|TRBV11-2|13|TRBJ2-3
TGTGCCAGCAGCTACCCAGGGGTAGATACGCAGTATTTT
CASSYPGVDTQYF
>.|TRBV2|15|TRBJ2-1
TGTGCCAGCAGTGTTGGCGGGACGTCTTACAATGAGCAGTTCTTC
CASSVGGTSYNEQFF
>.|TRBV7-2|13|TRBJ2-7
TGTGCCAGCAGCCCCTCGACAGGCTACGAGCAGTACTTC
CASSPSTGYEQYF
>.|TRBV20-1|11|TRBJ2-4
TGCAGTGCTAGAGATGGTCACATTCAGTACTTC
CSARDGHIQYF
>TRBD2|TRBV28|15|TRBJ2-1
TGTGCCAGCAGTCCTCCGGCGGGAGGGCCTTATGAGCAGTTCTTC
CASSPPAGGPYEQFF
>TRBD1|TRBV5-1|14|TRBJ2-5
TGCGCCAGCAGCATGGGACAGGGCCAAGAGACCCAGTACTTC
CASSMGQGQETQYF
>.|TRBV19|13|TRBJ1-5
TGTGCCAGTAGTATCGGGGAGGAGCAGCCCCAGCATTTT
CASSIGEEQPQHF
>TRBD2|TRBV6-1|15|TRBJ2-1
TGTGCCAGCAGGACTAGCGGGGCGTTGGCCAATGAGCAGTTCTTC
CASRTSGALANEQFF
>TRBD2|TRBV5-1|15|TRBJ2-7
TGCGCCAGCAGGTCCTCTAGCGGGGCCTCCTACGAGCAGTACTTC
CASRSSSGASYEQYF
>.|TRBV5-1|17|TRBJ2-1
TGCGCCAGCAGCTTGGCCGTCCGGCTGAAGAGCGACAATGAGCAGTTCTTC
CASSLAVRLKSDNEQFF